Below, 10 T cell receptor beta chains from the same sample are listed, as sequenced in a study of patients and donors after allogeneic stem cell transplantation. TCRdb independently ran MiXCR on the RT-PCR reads; one entry per CDR3 protein. The table records approximately 200,000 distinct CDR3 sequences, around two fifths of them present only once. Sequencing was done on a sample of blood, either unsorted or a sorted T cell fraction (not recorded which). Receptor source: a human donor who was either an allogeneic HSCT recipient or a stem cell or donor lymphocyte infusion donor (not recorded which). It is not recorded whose cells these are; they may come from a transplant donor.

This clonotype was found a few times. V and J are TRBV5-4 and TRBJ2-2; D remains unclear. CDR1 is SGHNT and CDR2 is YYREEE in the germline V gene (reference sequence). This CDR3 is 13 amino acids long. V was cut by 0 bases and J by 6 bases, with 6 bases left in between. CDR3 DNA: TGTGCCAGCAGCTTGGGGGGTCCCGGGGAGCTGTTTTTT. This encodes CASSLGGPGELFF.

Comments on this clonotype: A single base separates this from a much larger clone, so it may be a read error. This likely comes from a read error, as the CDR3 has no conserved phenylalanine or tryptophan at its end. The chain employs TRBV12-3 or TRBV12-4 and TRBJ1-1; no clear D. The CDR3 length is 13 residues. Trimming removed 2 bases at V and 1 base at J, with 5 bases between. CDR3 amino acids: CASSLRENTEAFL. The CDR3 DNA is TGTGCCAGCAGTTTAAGGGAGAACACTGAAGCTTTCCTT.

The chain recombines TRBV9 with TRBJ1-2, with TRBD1 identical over 7 bases. The CDR3 is 15 amino acids. Trimming at V came to 3 bases and at J to 4 bases, leaving 9 bases not matched to a gene. Germline CDR1 SGDLS, CDR2 YYNGEE. The CDR3 region is CASSAGSDRVYGYTF. The CDR3 nucleotides are TGTGCCAGCAGCGCAGGTTCCGACAGGGTCTATGGCTACACCTTC.

This chain connects TRBV7-8 to TRBJ2-2; TRBD1 matches at 10 bases. V was clipped by 3 bases and J by 5 bases; unmatched bases: 9. The V gene's germline CDR1 is SGHVS and CDR2 FQNEAQ. This CDR3 region has 17 residues. The CDR3 loop is CASSFRDRGAVTGELFF. The CDR3 DNA reads as TGTGCCAGCAGCTTCCGGGACAGGGGCGCGGTAACCGGGGAGCTGTTTTTT.

V and J are TRBV15 and TRBJ1-1; unclear D gene. Trimming removed 0 bases from V and 7 bases from J, with 6 bases in between. This CDR3 is 12 amino acids long. The V gene's germline CDR1 is LNHNV and CDR2 YYDKDF (reference sequence). The CDR3 sequence is CATSRELGEAFF. DNA of the CDR3: TGTGCCACCAGCAGAGAATTGGGTGAAGCTTTCTTT. Full variable domain (outside the CDR3, taken from reference TRBV15 and TRBJ1-1): DAMVIQNPRYQVTQFGKPVTLSCSQTLNHNVMYWYQQKSSQAPKLLFHYYDKDFNNEADTPDNFQSRRPNTSFCFLDIRSPGLGDTAMYLCATSRELGEAFFGQGTRLTVV.

This clonotype was seen a handful of times. The V call is TRBV4-2, the J call TRBJ2-1; weak D call: TRBD2 (5 bases). Germline-derived CDR1 and CDR2 are LGHNA and YNFKEQ. With 0 bases removed from V and 5 bases from J, the gap between germline ends came to 8 bases. The CDR3 sequence is 14 residues long. This CDR3 is CASSQEPADNEQFF. CDR3 bases: TGTGCCAGCAGCCAAGAACCAGCGGACAATGAGCAGTTCTTC.

This clonotype was observed a few times. The V call is TRBV5-8, the J call TRBJ1-5; possibly TRBD1 for D (6 bases). The CDR3 has 13 residues. Trimming cost V 7 bases and J 7 bases, with 15 bases left between them. The germline gives CDR1 SGHTS, CDR2 YDEGEE. CDR3 nucleotides: TGTGCCAGCGGAACAGGGAGGGAACAGCCCCAGCATTTT. Translating it yields CASGTGREQPQHF.

This clonotype has a handful of counts. The chain joins TRBV29-1 to TRBJ1-1; D unclear. The CDR3 consists of 11 residues. Between the trimmed V and J ends, which lost 6 bases and 4 bases, there was a span of 9 bases. CDR1 is SQVTM, CDR2 ANQGSEA, per germline. CDR3: CSVRAPTEAFF. The CDR3, as DNA: TGCAGCGTCCGGGCCCCCACTGAAGCTTTCTTT.

This CDR3 reads CSARGDPDSSYEQYF. The CDR3 DNA reads TGCAGTGCTAGAGGTGACCCGGACAGCTCCTACGAGCAGTACTTC. V and J are TRBV20-1 and TRBJ2-7; maybe TRBD1 (6 bases). The germline V and J ends were trimmed by 1 base and 0 bases, with 13 bases remaining between them. CDR1 is DFQATT and CDR2 is SNEGSKA in the germline V gene (reference sequence). CDR3 length: 15 residues.

V usage is TRBV29-1 and J usage is TRBJ2-7, with D unresolved. Germline V gene data show CDR1 as SQVTM and CDR2 as ANQGSEA. Trimming left V 3 bases short and J 3 bases short, with 15 bases between. The length of the CDR3 is 14 residues. As DNA, the CDR3 is TGCAGCGTTGATCCCGAGAGATTACTCTACGAGCAGTACTTC. It yields the protein CSVDPERLLYEQYF.